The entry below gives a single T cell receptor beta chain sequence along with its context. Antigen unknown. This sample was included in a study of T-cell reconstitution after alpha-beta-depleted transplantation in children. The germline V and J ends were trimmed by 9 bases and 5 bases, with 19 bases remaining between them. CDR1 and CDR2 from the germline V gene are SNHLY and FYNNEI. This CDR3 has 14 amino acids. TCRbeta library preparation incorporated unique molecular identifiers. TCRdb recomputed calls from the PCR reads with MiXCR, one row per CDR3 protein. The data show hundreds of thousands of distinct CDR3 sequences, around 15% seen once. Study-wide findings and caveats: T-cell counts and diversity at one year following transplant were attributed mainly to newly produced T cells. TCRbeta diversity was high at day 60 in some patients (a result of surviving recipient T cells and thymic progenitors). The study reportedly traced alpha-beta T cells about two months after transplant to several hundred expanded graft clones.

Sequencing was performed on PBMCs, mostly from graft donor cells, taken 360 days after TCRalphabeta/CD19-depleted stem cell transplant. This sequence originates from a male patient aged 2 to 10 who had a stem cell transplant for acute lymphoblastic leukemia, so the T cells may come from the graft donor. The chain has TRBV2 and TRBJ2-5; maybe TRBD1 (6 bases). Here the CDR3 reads CASIRGWADETQYF. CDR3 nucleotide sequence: TGTGCCAGTATCAGGGGCTGGGCGGATGAGACCCAGTACTTC.